The sequence of this TCR beta chain was determined in a study of neoadjuvant anti-PD-1 for oral cavity cancer. Study summary: Around day 43, patients without progression received a fourth nivolumab dose before surgery. Findings of the study overall: Each response group had just a few patients in TCR analyses. PBMC Gini-index clonality exceeded responders' in non-responders post-nivolumab.

PBMC libraries mostly used around 510 ng of input genomic DNA, with six replicates per sample. Sequencing used immunoSEQ multiplex PCR; TCRdb keeps in-frame clones, though not all of them. The sample lists around 18,000 clones, approximately 71% occurring once. In the case of this clone: Its antigen is unidentified.

V was trimmed by 3 bases and J by 0 bases, leaving 9 bases between them. The CDR3 totals 14 residues. Germline V lookup: CDR1 SEHNR, CDR2 FQNEAQ (reference sequence). This material consisted of PBMCs, taken before nivolumab (anti-PD-1) treatment. This sequence originates from a person between 35 and 79 years old with oral cavity squamous cell carcinoma. The gene calls are TRBV7-9 and TRBJ2-7; no clear D gene. The CDR3 loop reads CASSLDGSSYEQYF. As DNA, the CDR3 is TGTGCCAGCAGCTTGGACGGAAGCTCCTACGAGCAGTACTTC. Variable domain in full (rest from reference TRBV7-9 and TRBJ2-7): DTGVSQNPRHKITKRGQNVTFRCDPISEHNRLYWYRQTLGQGPEFLTYFQNEAQLEKSRLLSDRFSAERPKGSFSTLEIQRTEQGDSAMYLCASSLDGSSYEQYFGPGTRLTVT.